Shown below are 18 T cell receptor beta chains from a single sample sequenced in a study of cytomegalovirus exposure and HLA in healthy donors. This PCR relied on a set of 60 Vbeta primers and 13 Jbeta primers. Profiling relied on immunoSEQ multiplex PCR, and the TCRdb table lists in-frame clones only, not all of them. The sample totals 100,000 to 150,000 clones; its top ten clones hold less than 3%. Sequences were obtained from PBMCs. Receptor source: a man under 40 in good health and CMV-seronegative.

A note on this clone: Other DNA sequences of this sample code for an identical CDR3. V usage is TRBV30 and J usage is TRBJ1-2; D not resolved. There are 13 residues in the CDR3. CDR1 is GTSNPN, CDR2 SVGIG, per germline (reference sequence). Trimming removed 3 bases at V and 7 bases at J, with 15 bases between. CDR3 sequence: CAWSGGPGGGYTF. The CDR3 region has the DNA TGTGCCTGGAGCGGAGGGCCAGGTGGTGGCTACACCTTC.

The V call is TRBV6-4, the J call TRBJ1-5; 9 nucleotides agree with TRBD1. Trimming removed 6 bases from V and 1 base from J; junction bases left unmatched: 10. This CDR3 contains 17 residues. Looked up from germline, CDR1 is MRHNA and CDR2 is SNTAGT. CDR3 coding DNA: TGTGCCAGCAGGACTACAGGGGGCCAGTGGAGCAATCAGCCCCAGCATTTT. Protein product: CASRTTGGQWSNQPQHF.

This chain uses TRBV7-8 with TRBJ1-5; 8 bases fit TRBD1. The CDR3 is made up of 16 amino acids. The germline CDR1 and CDR2 sequences are SGHVS and FQNEAQ. V shed 5 bases and J 1 base; nucleotides not matched to a gene: 7. The CDR3 here is CASSPTGVRSNQPQHF. The CDR3 DNA sequence: TGTGCCAGCAGCCCGACAGGGGTGAGGAGCAATCAGCCCCAGCATTTT.

This chain joins TRBV6-1 and TRBJ1-4, with a tentative D call TRBD1 (5 bases). V was trimmed by 1 base and J by 4 bases, leaving 7 bases between them. CDR1 and CDR2 (germline): MNHNS, SASEGT. The CDR3 runs to 14 residues. CDR3 bases: TGTGCCAGCAGTGAAGGGCAGGGTAATGAAAAACTGTTTTTT. It is translated as CASSEGQGNEKLFF.

The CDR3 reads CSVGISGDHTDTQYF. For the CDR3, the DNA is TGCAGCGTGGGTATTAGCGGAGATCACACAGATACGCAGTATTTT. The rearrangement joins TRBV29-1 to TRBJ2-3, with D possibly TRBD2 on 6 matching bases. Looked up from germline, CDR1 is SQVTM and CDR2 is ANQGSEA. The CDR3 totals 15 residues. Trimming shortened V by 6 bases and J by 2 bases, and 18 bases separated the two germline ends.

This chain connects TRBV28 to TRBJ2-1, with 9 bases fitting TRBD2. This CDR3 contains 21 residues. V shed 2 bases and J 2 bases; nucleotides not matched to a gene: 19. CDR1 is MDHEN, CDR2 SYDVKM, per germline. CDR3 in DNA: TGTGCCAGCAGTTTAATGGCAGGGACTTTGCGGGAGGGCCCGGCCTACAATGAGCAGTTCTTC. It encodes CASSLMAGTLREGPAYNEQFF.

The rearrangement uses TRBV7-9 and TRBJ1-2; D is uncertain. The CDR3 is 16 residues long. Germline loops: CDR1 SEHNR, CDR2 FQNEAQ (reference sequence). V lost 2 bases, J lost 0 bases, and 13 bases lay in between. DNA for the CDR3: TGTGCCAGCAGCTTACAGTTGAGGGCGGCTAACTATGGCTACACCTTC. Protein: CASSLQLRAANYGYTF.

The chain has TRBV18 and TRBJ1-3; no firm D call. The CDR3 extends over 15 amino acids. Trimming took off 4 bases at V and 0 bases at J, with 10 bases between the two ends. CDR1 KGHSH and CDR2 LQKENI come from the germline V gene. The CDR3 DNA follows: TGTGCCAGCTCACGTGATCGGGACTCTGGAAACACCATATATTTT. This encodes CASSRDRDSGNTIYF. The whole variable domain, remainder taken from reference TRBV18 and TRBJ1-3, is NAGVMQNPRHLVRRRGQEARLRCSPMKGHSHVYWYRQLPEEGLKFMVYLQKENIIDESGMPKERFSAEFPKEGPSILRIQQVVRGDSAAYFCASSRDRDSGNTIYFGEGSWLTVV.

The chain employs TRBV9 and TRBJ1-1, with TRBD1 identical over 7 bases. This CDR3 spans 16 amino acids. Trimming at V came to 0 bases and at J to 2 bases, leaving 7 bases not matched to a gene. Germline V gene sequence: CDR1 SGDLS, CDR2 YYNGEE. The CDR3 is CASSVAPRQGNTEAFF. DNA of the CDR3: TGTGCCAGCAGCGTAGCCCCCCGACAGGGAAACACTGAAGCTTTCTTT.

Of note for this clone: An end of the junction does not agree with germline; a read error may underlie this. The chain couples TRBV28 to TRBJ1-2; perhaps TRBD1 as D (5 bases). From germline, CDR1 is MDHEN and CDR2 SYDVKM. This CDR3 contains 12 residues. CDR3 amino acids: CASSFLGRGCTF. Here the CDR3 DNA reads TGTGCCAGCAGTTTCTTGGGGCGAGGCTGCACCTTC.

The J gene is TRBJ2-6, the V gene TRBV5-6; TRBD1 might be the D (6 bases). With 0 bases removed from V and 9 bases from J, the gap between germline ends came to 10 bases. Germline V gene data show CDR1 as SGHDT and CDR2 as YYEEEE. The CDR3 runs to 14 residues. The CDR3 DNA is TGTGCCAGCAGCTTGGGCGGCAGGGGCAACGTCCTGACTTTC. It translates to CASSLGGRGNVLTF.

The gene calls are TRBV7-2 and TRBJ2-4; 10 bases map to TRBD1. Germline V gene sequence: CDR1 SGHTA, CDR2 FQGNSA. CDR3 length: 18 residues. V was pared by 4 bases and J by 1 base, with 10 bases of the junction left unmatched. The CDR3 DNA is TGTGCCAGCAGCTCGGGGACAGGGGATCGGGGGGCCAAAAACATTCAGTACTTC. Residues: CASSSGTGDRGAKNIQYF.

The chain combines TRBV4-1 with TRBJ2-7; 8 bases fit TRBD1. J lost 5 bases, V lost 4 bases, and 7 bases had no gene match. This CDR3 is built from 14 residues. The germline V gene encodes CDR1 MGHRA and CDR2 YSYEKL. The CDR3: CASSPTGVGDEQYF. DNA of the CDR3: TGCGCCAGCAGCCCGACAGGGGTTGGGGACGAGCAGTACTTC.

In the case of this clone: One junction end does not reproduce the germline sequence, and a read error may be involved. This chain joins TRBV19 and TRBJ1-1; perhaps TRBD1 as D (6 bases). The CDR3 is made up of 13 amino acids. The germline V gene has CDR1 LNHDA and CDR2 SQIVND (reference sequence). The chain's CDR3 is CATAGGQGTEASF. CDR3 in DNA: TGTGCCACCGCGGGGGGGCAGGGCACTGAAGCTTCCTTT.

This CDR3 is CASSEVGTSGRAVNEQFF. The CDR3 region has the DNA TGTGCCAGCAGTGAAGTGGGGACTAGCGGGAGGGCCGTGAATGAGCAGTTCTTC. The chain uses TRBV2 and TRBJ2-1; TRBD2 matches 16 bases. CDR1 is SNHLY and CDR2 is FYNNEI in the germline V gene. The CDR3 extends over 18 amino acids. The junction had 7 bases not matched to a gene; V was cut back by 1 base and J by 7 bases.

The chain is built from TRBV2 and TRBJ1-5, with a weak D call TRBD1 (5 bases). The CDR3 has 14 residues. CDR1 and CDR2 from the germline V gene are SNHLY and FYNNEI. Trimming removed 2 bases at V and 4 bases at J, with 9 bases between. CDR3 in amino acids: CASSESGGNQPQHF. The CDR3, as DNA: TGTGCCAGCAGTGAAAGCGGGGGGAATCAGCCCCAGCATTTT. Together with reference TRBV2 and TRBJ1-5, the CDR3 gives the full variable domain: EPEVTQTPSHQVTQMGQEVILRCVPISNHLYFYWYRQILGQKVEFLVSFYNNEISEKSEIFDDQFSVERPDGSNFTLKIRSTKLEDSAMYFCASSESGGNQPQHFGDGTRLSIL.

The V and J genes are TRBV7-8 and TRBJ2-1, with TRBD2 matching over 7 bases. The ends lost 4 bases at V and 7 bases at J; junction bases unmatched: 13. CDR1 is SGHVS, CDR2 FQNEAQ, per germline. The CDR3 is 16 residues long. The CDR3 sequence is CASSWVGGGSGNEQFF. CDR3 sequence (DNA): TGTGCCAGCAGCTGGGTGGGCGGCGGGAGTGGTAATGAGCAGTTCTTC.

The chain joins TRBV4-3 to TRBJ2-7; D is possibly TRBD2 (6 bases). The CDR3 runs to 15 residues. The V end was cut by 4 bases, the J end by 2 bases, with 15 bases between. Looked up from germline, CDR1 is LGHNA and CDR2 is YSLEER. CDR3 in amino acids: CASSPAGGSPYEQYF. The CDR3 DNA sequence: TGCGCCAGCAGCCCCGCCGGGGGTAGTCCCTACGAGCAGTACTTC.